Following are 4 T cell receptor beta chains from one sample sequenced in a study of T cell responses to AZD1222 COVID-19 vaccine. Profiled with immunoSEQ multiplex PCR; TCRdb holds only in-frame clones, not every one. The repertoire includes over 150,000 clones, about 88% of them detected once, and approximately 17% sits in the top ten. Here the sequenced sample was peripheral blood, taken on day 0 of AZD1222 vaccination. The receptors derive from an adult in good health.

J is TRBJ2-7 and V is TRBV27, with D tentatively TRBD1 (6 bases). CDR3 size: 15 residues. With 4 bases removed from V and 0 bases from J, the gap between germline ends came to 13 bases. The V gene's germline CDR1 is MNHEY and CDR2 SMNVEV (reference sequence). The chain's CDR3 is CASSSPRTDSYEQYF. The CDR3 bases are TGTGCCAGCAGTTCCCCTCGGACAGACTCCTACGAGCAGTACTTC.

The chain recombines TRBV10-3 with TRBJ2-5, with 8 bases that match TRBD2. This CDR3 is built from 16 residues. The V gene's germline CDR1 is ENHRY and CDR2 SYGVKD. V lost 5 bases, J lost 1 base, and 9 bases stayed unmatched. The CDR3, as DNA: TGTGCCATCAGTCGGGGGCGGGGGGAGGCCCAAGAGACCCAGTACTTC. This gives the protein CAISRGRGEAQETQYF.

The CDR3 spells CASRFSGLNTEAFF. The CDR3 coding sequence is TGTGCCAGCAGGTTTTCAGGGCTGAACACTGAAGCTTTCTTT. The gene calls are TRBV6-6 and TRBJ1-1, with TRBD1 as a possible D gene (5 bases). The germline V and J ends were trimmed by 6 bases and 0 bases, with 11 bases remaining between them. CDR1 is MNHNY, CDR2 SVGAGI, per germline (reference sequence). The CDR3 consists of 14 residues.

The chain recombines TRBV24-1 with TRBJ2-1; D perhaps matches TRBD2 (5 bases). V lost 2 bases and J 7 bases, leaving 14 bases between the germline ends. Germline CDR1 and CDR2: KGHDR and SFDVKD. CDR3 size: 15 residues. For the CDR3, the DNA is TGTGCCACCAGTGATTCCCGGGCCTCGGGGAATGAGCAGTTCTTC. Translating gives CATSDSRASGNEQFF.